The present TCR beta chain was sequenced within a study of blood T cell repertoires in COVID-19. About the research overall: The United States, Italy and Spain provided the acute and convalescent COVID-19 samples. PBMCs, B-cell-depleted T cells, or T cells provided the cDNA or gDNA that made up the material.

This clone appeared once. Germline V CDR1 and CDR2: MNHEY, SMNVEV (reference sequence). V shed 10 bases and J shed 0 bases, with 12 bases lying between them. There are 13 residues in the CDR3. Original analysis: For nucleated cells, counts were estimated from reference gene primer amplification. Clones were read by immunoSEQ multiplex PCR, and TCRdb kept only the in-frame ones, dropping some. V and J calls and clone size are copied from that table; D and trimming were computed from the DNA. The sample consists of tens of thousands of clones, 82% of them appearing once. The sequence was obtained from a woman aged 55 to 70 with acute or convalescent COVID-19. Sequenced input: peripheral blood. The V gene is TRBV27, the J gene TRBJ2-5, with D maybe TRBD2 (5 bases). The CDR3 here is CATGRGNQETQYF. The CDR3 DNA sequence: TGTGCCACGGGTCGGGGTAACCAAGAGACCCAGTACTTC.